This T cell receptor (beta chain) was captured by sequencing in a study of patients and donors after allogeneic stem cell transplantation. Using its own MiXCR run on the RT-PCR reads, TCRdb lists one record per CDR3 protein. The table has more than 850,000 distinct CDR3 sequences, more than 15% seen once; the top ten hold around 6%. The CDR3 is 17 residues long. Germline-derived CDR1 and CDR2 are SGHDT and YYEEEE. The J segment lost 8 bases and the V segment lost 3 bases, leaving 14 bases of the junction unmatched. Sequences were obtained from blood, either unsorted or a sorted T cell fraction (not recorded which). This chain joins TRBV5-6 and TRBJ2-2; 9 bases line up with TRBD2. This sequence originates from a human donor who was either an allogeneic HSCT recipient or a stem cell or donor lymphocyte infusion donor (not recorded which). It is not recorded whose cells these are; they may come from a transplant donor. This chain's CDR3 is CASSSPTSGPWGGELFF. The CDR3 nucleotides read TGTGCCAGCAGCTCCCCGACTAGCGGCCCCTGGGGAGGGGAGCTGTTTTTT.